These 23 T cell receptor beta chains came from one sample sequenced in a study of T cell clusters in autoimmune cytopenias. TRB amplification used approximately 0.25 ug of peripheral blood genomic DNA. TRB was amplified by touch-down multiplex PCR, primer pools A and B combined. TCRdb re-called the multiplex PCR reads and gives one entry per CDR3 protein, without DNA. This table lists about 7,500 distinct CDR3 sequences. These same records also appear under a second study, on T cell repertoires in aging, cancer and after chemotherapy.

Sequenced input: peripheral blood. The receptors here all came from a human donor with an autoimmune cytopenia or autoimmune hepatitis (not recorded which).

This clonotype ranks as medium-sized in terms of frequency. This rearrangement joins TRBV6-5 to TRBJ1-2; TCRdb designates TRBD1, a call that cannot be tested without DNA. This CDR3 is 14 amino acids long. Per germline, CDR1 MNHEY and CDR2 SVGAGI. CDR3 loop: CASSQGQGAGGYTF.

According to its frequency, this clonotype is medium-sized. The chain recombines TRBV29-1 with TRBJ2-1; the TCRdb D gene call, TRBD2, has no DNA to confirm it. Germline V CDR1 and CDR2: SQVTM, ANQGSEA. The CDR3 is made up of 15 amino acids. The CDR3 loop is CSVEFWASNYNEQFF.

In terms of frequency, this clonotype is medium-sized. The chain joins TRBV12-3 or TRBV12-4 to TRBJ1-2; TCRdb's assignment of TRBD1 cannot be checked, as there is no DNA. This CDR3 region has 13 residues. The CDR3 is CASREQGARGYTF.

This sequence joins TRBV19 and TRBJ1-2; absent DNA, TCRdb's TRBD1 call cannot be checked. CDR1 is LNHDA and CDR2 is SQIVND in the germline V gene (reference sequence). CDR3 length: 12 amino acids. The CDR3 spells CASTPGYYGYTF.

This clonotype is identified as medium-sized (0.01 to 0.1%) from frequency. This chain joins TRBV6-1 and TRBJ2-7; TCRdb gives TRBD1 as the D gene, but with no DNA this cannot be confirmed. Per the germline V gene, CDR1 is MNHNS and CDR2 is SASEGT. This CDR3 has 15 residues. This CDR3 reads CASSSTGTTIDEQYF.

This clonotype is classed as medium-sized by frequency. V is TRBV30 and J is TRBJ1-1; without DNA, the TCRdb call of TRBD1 cannot be checked. The CDR3 contains 14 residues. CDR1 is GTSNPN and CDR2 is SVGIG in the germline V gene (reference sequence). The CDR3 sequence is CAWIAGTGRTEAFF.

V usage is TRBV12-3 or TRBV12-4 and J usage is TRBJ2-1; TCRdb's D call, TRBD2, is unchecked because there is no DNA. The CDR3 sequence is 16 residues long. CDR3 sequence reads: CASSTQLAPQGNEQFF.

CDR3 residues: CASRGGRMNTEAFF. The V gene is TRBV27, the J gene TRBJ1-1; TCRdb's D gene call, TRBD1, goes unchecked for lack of DNA. From germline, CDR1 is MNHEY and CDR2 SMNVEV (reference sequence). The CDR3 sequence is 14 residues long.

By frequency, this clonotype registers medium-sized. The chain combines TRBV12-3 or TRBV12-4 with TRBJ1-2. The CDR3 sequence is 14 residues long. The chain's CDR3 is CASTSQPKVYGYTF.

The chain is built from TRBV19 and TRBJ2-7; TCRdb outputs TRBD2, but without DNA this stays unchecked. The V gene's germline CDR1 is LNHDA and CDR2 SQIVND (reference sequence). CDR3 size: 13 residues. The CDR3 spells CASKKVGGYEQYF.

V and J are TRBV20-1 and TRBJ1-1. Per the germline V gene, CDR1 is DFQATT and CDR2 is SNEGSKA (reference sequence). The CDR3 consists of 13 residues. Here the CDR3 reads CSADLSRNTEAFF.

The rearrangement joins TRBV18 to TRBJ1-4. The germline gives CDR1 KGHSH, CDR2 LQKENI. This CDR3 has 14 residues. This CDR3 reads CASSARAGYEKLFF. The variable domain in full, completed from reference TRBV18 and TRBJ1-4, reads NAGVMQNPRHLVRRRGQEARLRCSPMKGHSHVYWYRQLPEEGLKFMVYLQKENIIDESGMPKERFSAEFPKEGPSILRIQQVVRGDSAAYFCASSARAGYEKLFFGSGTQLSVL.

V is TRBV27 and J is TRBJ1-2. The germline V gene encodes CDR1 MNHEY and CDR2 SMNVEV (reference sequence). The CDR3 runs to 15 residues. CDR3 amino acids: CASSSQRWAVGGYTF.

In terms of frequency, this clonotype is medium-sized. V usage is TRBV20-1 and J usage is TRBJ1-6; TCRdb's D call of TRBD1 is untestable without DNA. Germline values: CDR1 DFQATT, CDR2 SNEGSKA (reference sequence). The CDR3 covers 13 residues. CDR3 amino acids: CSASVGGNSPLHF.

The chain is built from TRBV10-3 and TRBJ1-1; TCRdb's D call, TRBD1, is unchecked because there is no DNA. Germline V gene data show CDR1 as ENHRY and CDR2 as SYGVKD. CDR3 length: 14 amino acids. The CDR3 spells CAITEGQGNTEAFF.

This chain links TRBV6-5 with TRBJ1-2; TCRdb's D call, TRBD1, is unchecked because there is no DNA. CDR1 MNHEY and CDR2 SVGAGI come from the germline V gene. This CDR3 is 18 amino acids long. CDR3: CASSPITRPTGGNYGYTF.

This CDR3 is CASSYDTGTGEGYTF. This sequence joins TRBV7-9 and TRBJ1-2; TCRdb proposes TRBD1, but this gene call is untestable without DNA. There are 15 residues in the CDR3. Per the germline V gene, CDR1 is SEHNR and CDR2 is FQNEAQ (reference sequence).

The rearrangement uses TRBV5-8 and TRBJ2-3; TCRdb names TRBD1, which stays unverified in the absence of DNA. The length of the CDR3 is 15 residues. The germline V gene encodes CDR1 SGHTS and CDR2 YDEGEE. The CDR3 sequence: CASSTQVTLADTQYF.

V and J are TRBV6-6 and TRBJ1-4. CDR1 is MNHNY, CDR2 SVGAGI, per germline (reference sequence). This CDR3 comprises 15 residues. CDR3 loop: CASSYQWQDHEKLFF.

Frequency places this clonotype as medium-sized. CDR3 sequence reads: CASSYSGYGYTF. V usage is TRBV6-5 and J usage is TRBJ1-2. The CDR3 totals 12 residues. From germline, CDR1 is MNHEY and CDR2 SVGAGI.

This sequence joins TRBV20-1 and TRBJ2-5; there is no DNA to check the TCRdb D call of TRBD2. Germline assignment: CDR1 DFQATT and CDR2 SNEGSKA (reference sequence). CDR3 length equals 13 residues. CDR3 region: CSAPRGGSETQYF.

The rearrangement links TRBV6-4 to TRBJ1-6; the D gene TCRdb calls, TRBD1, cannot be checked with no DNA. Germline CDR1 reads MRHNA; CDR2 reads SNTAGT. The CDR3 has 14 residues. The CDR3 sequence: CASSASPGNSPLHF.

This chain links TRBV14 with TRBJ1-6. The CDR3 length is 14 residues. Germline values: CDR1 SGHDN, CDR2 FVKESK. This chain's CDR3 is CASSQLTVNSPLHF.